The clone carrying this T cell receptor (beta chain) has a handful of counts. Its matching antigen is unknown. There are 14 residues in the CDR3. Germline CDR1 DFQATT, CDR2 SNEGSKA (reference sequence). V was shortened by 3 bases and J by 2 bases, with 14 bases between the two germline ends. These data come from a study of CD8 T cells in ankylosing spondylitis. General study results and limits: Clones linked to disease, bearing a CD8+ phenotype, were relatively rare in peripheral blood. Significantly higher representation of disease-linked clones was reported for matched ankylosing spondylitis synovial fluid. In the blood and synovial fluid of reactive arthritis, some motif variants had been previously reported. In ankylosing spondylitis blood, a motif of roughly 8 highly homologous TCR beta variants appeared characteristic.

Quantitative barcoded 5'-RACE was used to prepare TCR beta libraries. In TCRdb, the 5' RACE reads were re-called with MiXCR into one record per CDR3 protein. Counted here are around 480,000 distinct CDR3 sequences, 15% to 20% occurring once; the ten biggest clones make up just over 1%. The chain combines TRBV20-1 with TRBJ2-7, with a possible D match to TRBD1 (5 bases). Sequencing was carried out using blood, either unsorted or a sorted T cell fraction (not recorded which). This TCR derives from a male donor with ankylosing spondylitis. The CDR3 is CSARTGRQTYEQYF. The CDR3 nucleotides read TGCAGTGCTAGGACGGGCCGACAGACCTACGAGCAGTACTTC.